Here is one T cell receptor beta chain with its context. Its cognate antigen is unknown. The data were taken from a study of CD8 T cells in ankylosing spondylitis. Overall study results and limits: Peripheral blood samples showed relatively rare disease-linked clones, and these clones were CD8+.

Looked up from germline, CDR1 is DFQATT and CDR2 is SNEGSKA (reference sequence). The V gene lost 0 bases and the J gene lost 4 bases, with 11 bases spanning the gap. The CDR3 loop spans 14 amino acids. Library preparation for TCR beta used quantitative 5'-RACE with molecular barcodes. From the 5' RACE reads, TCRdb called clonotypes with MiXCR, one entry per CDR3 protein. The sample contains approximately 220,000 distinct CDR3 sequences, around a quarter of which appear only once. The chain employs TRBV20-1 and TRBJ2-3; tentative D call: TRBD2 (5 bases). Material: blood, either unsorted or a sorted T cell fraction (not recorded which). The clonotype originates from a male donor with ankylosing spondylitis or in good health (not recorded which). The CDR3: CSARDLGGSDTQYF. CDR3 in DNA: TGCAGTGCTAGAGATCTCGGCGGGTCAGATACGCAGTATTTT.